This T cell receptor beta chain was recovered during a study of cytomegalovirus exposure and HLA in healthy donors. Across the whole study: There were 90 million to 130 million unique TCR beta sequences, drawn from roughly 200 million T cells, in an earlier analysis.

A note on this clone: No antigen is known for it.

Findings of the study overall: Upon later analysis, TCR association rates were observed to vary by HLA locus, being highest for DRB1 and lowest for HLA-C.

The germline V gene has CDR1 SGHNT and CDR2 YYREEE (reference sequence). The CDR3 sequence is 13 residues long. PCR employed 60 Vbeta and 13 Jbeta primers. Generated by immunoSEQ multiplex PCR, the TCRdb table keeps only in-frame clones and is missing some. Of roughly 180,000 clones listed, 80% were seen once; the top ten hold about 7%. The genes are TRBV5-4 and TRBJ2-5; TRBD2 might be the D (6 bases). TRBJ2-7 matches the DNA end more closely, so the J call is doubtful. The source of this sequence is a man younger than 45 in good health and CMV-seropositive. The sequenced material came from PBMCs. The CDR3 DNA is TGTGCCAGCAGCGGCGGGATTCCCTACGAGCAGTACTTC. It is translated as CASSGGIPYEQYF.